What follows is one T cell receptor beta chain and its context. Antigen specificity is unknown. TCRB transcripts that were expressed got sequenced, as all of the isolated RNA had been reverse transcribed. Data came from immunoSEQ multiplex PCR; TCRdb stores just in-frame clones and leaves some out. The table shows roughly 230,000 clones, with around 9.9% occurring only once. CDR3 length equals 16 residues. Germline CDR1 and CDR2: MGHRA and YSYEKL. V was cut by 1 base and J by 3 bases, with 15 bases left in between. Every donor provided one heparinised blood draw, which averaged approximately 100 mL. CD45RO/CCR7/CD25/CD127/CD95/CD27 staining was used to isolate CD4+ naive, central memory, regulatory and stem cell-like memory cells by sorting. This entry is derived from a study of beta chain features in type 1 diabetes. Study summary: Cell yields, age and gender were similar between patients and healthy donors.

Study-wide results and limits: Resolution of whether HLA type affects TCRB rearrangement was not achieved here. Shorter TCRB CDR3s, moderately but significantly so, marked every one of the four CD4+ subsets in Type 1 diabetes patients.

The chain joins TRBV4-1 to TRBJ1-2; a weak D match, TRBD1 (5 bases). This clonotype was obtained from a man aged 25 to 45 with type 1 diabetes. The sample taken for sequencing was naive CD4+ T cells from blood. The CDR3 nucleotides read TGCGCCAGCAGCCAAGCCGTGACAGTGAACTACTATGGCTACACCTTC. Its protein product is CASSQAVTVNYYGYTF.